The rows below give T cell receptor beta chains drawn from one sample of a study of blood T cell repertoires in COVID-19. The repertoire was sequenced with immunoSEQ multiplex PCR; TCRdb's copy has only in-frame clones and lacks some. The data contain some 15,000 clones, 87% of them singletons. The sequenced material came from peripheral blood. The receptors stem from a human donor in a cohort sampled during active COVID-19. CDR3s include the opening cysteine and the closing phenylalanine or tryptophan. D genes are given only for firm matches. Part of the rows lack a size; the others show once, few, many or a class for expanded clones.

CDR3 DNA: TGTGCCAGCAAGGGACAGATTTCCTCCTACGAGCAGTACTTC; CDR3 protein: CASKGQISSYEQYF; V gene: TRBV6-5; clone size: -; J gene: TRBJ2-7; D gene: TRBD1
CDR3 DNA: TGTGCCAGCAGCTTTGGGGGACAAGGGACAGATACGCAGTATTTT; CDR3 protein: CASSFGGQGTDTQYF; V gene: TRBV7-9; clone size: -; J gene: TRBJ2-3; D gene: -
CDR3 DNA: TGTGCCACTAAGCCATGTCGGGACAGGGTAAAGTCTGGAAACACCATATATTTT; CDR3 protein: CATKPCRDRVKSGNTIYF; V gene: TRBV24-1; clone size: -; J gene: TRBJ1-3; D gene: TRBD1
CDR3 DNA: TGCGCCAGCAACCAGGGTTCGAACACTGAAGCTTTCTTT; CDR3 protein: CASNQGSNTEAFF; V gene: TRBV10-2; clone size: -; J gene: TRBJ1-1; D gene: -
CDR3 DNA: TGTGCCAGTGGAAGGCGGGGGGGGGATCAGCCCCAGCATTTT; CDR3 protein: CASGRRGGDQPQHF; V gene: TRBV19; clone size: -; J gene: TRBJ1-5; D gene: -
CDR3 DNA: TGTGCCAGCAGTTACACGGGATCTGGGGCCAACGTCCTGACTTTC; CDR3 protein: CASSYTGSGANVLTF; V gene: TRBV6-7; clone size: -; J gene: TRBJ2-6; D gene: -
CDR3 DNA: TGTGCCAGCAGCCCCCCGGGACTAGCGAAGGAGACCCAGTACTTC; CDR3 protein: CASSPPGLAKETQYF; V gene: TRBV7-9; clone size: -; J gene: TRBJ2-5; D gene: TRBD2
CDR3 DNA: TGTGCCAGCAGTGAAGGTCCTACCTTGGGAGACACAGATACGCAGTATTTT; CDR3 protein: CASSEGPTLGDTDTQYF; V gene: TRBV6-1; clone size: -; J gene: TRBJ2-3; D gene: -
CDR3 DNA: TGTGCCAGCAGCGAGGGGACAGGGGGGACCTACAATGAGCAGTTCTTC; CDR3 protein: CASSEGTGGTYNEQFF; V gene: TRBV9; clone size: -; J gene: TRBJ2-1; D gene: TRBD1
CDR3 DNA: TGTGCCAGCAGCTCCCGGGACAGGTCCGCGAACACTGAAGCTTTCTTT; CDR3 protein: CASSSRDRSANTEAFF; V gene: TRBV11-2; clone size: -; J gene: TRBJ1-1; D gene: TRBD1
CDR3 DNA: TGTGCCAGCATCCTCCTCTTTTCGCCGGGGACCTACGAGCAGTACTTC; CDR3 protein: CASILLFSPGTYEQYF; V gene: TRBV2; clone size: -; J gene: TRBJ2-7; D gene: -
CDR3 DNA: TGTGCCAGCAGCTTAGAAGCCTCCTCCTACAATGAGCAGTTCTTC; CDR3 protein: CASSLEASSYNEQFF; V gene: TRBV7-3; clone size: -; J gene: TRBJ2-1; D gene: -
CDR3 DNA: TGTGCCAGCAGCCCCCGGGTGGATAGCAATCAGCCCCAGCATTTT; CDR3 protein: CASSPRVDSNQPQHF; V gene: TRBV3-1/TRBV3-2; clone size: -; J gene: TRBJ1-5; D gene: -
CDR3 DNA: TGTGCCAGCAGCTCTGGACTCGACACAGATACGCAGTATTTT; CDR3 protein: CASSSGLDTDTQYF; V gene: TRBV5-4; clone size: -; J gene: TRBJ2-3; D gene: -
CDR3 DNA: TGTGCCAGCAGCTTAATAGTCGAAAAACTGTTTTTT; CDR3 protein: CASSLIVEKLFF; V gene: TRBV7-9; clone size: -; J gene: TRBJ1-4; D gene: -
CDR3 DNA: TGCAGTGCTAGTGCCAGTGAAGCTTTCTTT; CDR3 protein: CSASASEAFF; V gene: TRBV20-1; clone size: -; J gene: TRBJ1-1; D gene: -
CDR3 DNA: TGTGCCAGCAGCCATGGCGGGACTGAAGCTTTCTTT; CDR3 protein: CASSHGGTEAFF; V gene: TRBV3-1/TRBV3-2; clone size: -; J gene: TRBJ1-1; D gene: -
CDR3 DNA: TGTGCCAGCAGCTCAACCGGGACAGGTTTTGGCTACGAGCAGTACTTC; CDR3 protein: CASSSTGTGFGYEQYF; V gene: TRBV11-1; clone size: -; J gene: TRBJ2-7; D gene: TRBD1
CDR3 DNA: TGCGCCAGCAGCCAAGAAGACGGGTACTCCTACAATGAGCAGTTCTTC; CDR3 protein: CASSQEDGYSYNEQFF; V gene: TRBV4-3; clone size: -; J gene: TRBJ2-1; D gene: -
CDR3 DNA: TGTGCCAGCAGTGAGCAGCAGGGGGAAAATCAGCCCCAGCATTTT; CDR3 protein: CASSEQQGENQPQHF; V gene: TRBV6-1; clone size: -; J gene: TRBJ1-5; D gene: TRBD1
CDR3 DNA: TGTGCCAGCAGTTACATCGAGACTGGGGCCAACGTCCTGACTTTC; CDR3 protein: CASSYIETGANVLTF; V gene: TRBV6-2/TRBV6-3; clone size: -; J gene: TRBJ2-6; D gene: -
CDR3 DNA: TGTGCCAGTAGTACTACCACCCCGGGAACCTACGAGCAGTACTTC; CDR3 protein: CASSTTTPGTYEQYF; V gene: TRBV19; clone size: -; J gene: TRBJ2-7; D gene: -
CDR3 DNA: TGCGCCAGCAGCCCAGGGACAGGGAGCTCCTATAATTCACCCCTCCACTTT; CDR3 protein: CASSPGTGSSYNSPLHF; V gene: TRBV5-1; clone size: -; J gene: TRBJ1-6; D gene: TRBD1
CDR3 DNA: TGCTCAGTAAAACAGGGGGACGAGCAGTACTTC; CDR3 protein: CSVKQGDEQYF; V gene: TRBV29-1; clone size: -; J gene: TRBJ2-7; D gene: TRBD1
CDR3 DNA: TGTGCCATCAGTGAGTCGAGTGCTAGCGGGGGATATTACAATGAGCAGTTCTTC; CDR3 protein: CAISESSASGGYYNEQFF; V gene: TRBV10-3; clone size: -; J gene: TRBJ2-1; D gene: TRBD2
CDR3 DNA: TGTGCCATATACCCCCCTCCCGCAGGGTTTGTGGCAGATACGCAGTATTTT; CDR3 protein: CAIYPPPAGFVADTQYF; V gene: TRBV7-3; clone size: -; J gene: TRBJ2-3; D gene: -
CDR3 DNA: TGTGCCAGCTCCCAGCGGAGCACTGAAGCTTTCTTT; CDR3 protein: CASSQRSTEAFF; V gene: TRBV6-5; clone size: once; J gene: TRBJ1-1; D gene: -
CDR3 DNA: TGCGCCAGCAGCTTAAGCGGGGGGACTACCACAGATACGCAGTATTTT; CDR3 protein: CASSLSGGTTTDTQYF; V gene: TRBV5-1; clone size: -; J gene: TRBJ2-3; D gene: TRBD2
CDR3 DNA: TGTGCCAGCAGCTTGGGGCAGCAAGAGACCCAGTACTTC; CDR3 protein: CASSLGQQETQYF; V gene: TRBV5-5; clone size: -; J gene: TRBJ2-5; D gene: -
CDR3 DNA: TGTGCCAGCGAGCGGGGAAGGGGTGGGACCTACGAGCAGTACTTC; CDR3 protein: CASERGRGGTYEQYF; V gene: TRBV3-1/TRBV3-2; clone size: -; J gene: TRBJ2-7; D gene: TRBD2
CDR3 DNA: TGTGCCAGCTCACCGTTCTCCTACAGCAACGACAATGAGCAGTTCTTC; CDR3 protein: CASSPFSYSNDNEQFF; V gene: TRBV18; clone size: -; J gene: TRBJ2-1; D gene: -
CDR3 DNA: TGTGCCAGCAGCCAGGAGTACAGGGGACTTTCCTACGAGCAGTACTTC; CDR3 protein: CASSQEYRGLSYEQYF; V gene: TRBV4-2; clone size: large; J gene: TRBJ2-7; D gene: -
CDR3 DNA: TGCGCCAGCAGCCAAGGGGGCAGCCTGTTTTTT; CDR3 protein: CASSQGGSLFF; V gene: TRBV4-1; clone size: -; J gene: TRBJ1-4; D gene: -
CDR3 DNA: TGTGCCACAACCAGGGGAATGAAAAATTCACCCCTCCACTTT; CDR3 protein: CATTRGMKNSPLHF; V gene: TRBV6-5; clone size: once; J gene: TRBJ1-6; D gene: -
CDR3 DNA: TGTGCCAGCAGCTATGGGCGGGGGGGCCACGAGCAGTACTTC; CDR3 protein: CASSYGRGGHEQYF; V gene: TRBV7-9; clone size: -; J gene: TRBJ2-7; D gene: TRBD2
CDR3 DNA: TGTGCCAGCTCACCTACCCCAGGGCTTGAAGCTTTCTTT; CDR3 protein: CASSPTPGLEAFF; V gene: TRBV18; clone size: few; J gene: TRBJ1-1; D gene: -
CDR3 DNA: TGTGCCAGCAGCTTCCTGGGGAGCTCCTACAATGAGCAGTTCTTC; CDR3 protein: CASSFLGSSYNEQFF; V gene: TRBV7-8; clone size: -; J gene: TRBJ2-1; D gene: -
CDR3 DNA: TGCGCCAGCAGCTCTACACGGGTAGCCAATCAGCCCCAGCATTTT; CDR3 protein: CASSSTRVANQPQHF; V gene: TRBV5-1; clone size: once; J gene: TRBJ1-5; D gene: -
CDR3 DNA: TGTGCCAGCAACGACCGGGACAGGGTGGGCAGGGATGAGCAGTTCTTC; CDR3 protein: CASNDRDRVGRDEQFF; V gene: TRBV6-4; clone size: -; J gene: TRBJ2-1; D gene: TRBD1
CDR3 DNA: TGTGCCAGCAGCTCTAGCGGGGGGCGCACAGATACGCAGTATTTT; CDR3 protein: CASSSSGGRTDTQYF; V gene: TRBV5-4; clone size: -; J gene: TRBJ2-3; D gene: TRBD2
CDR3 DNA: TGTGCCAGTAGTATGGGGCACGTCGACAATGAGCAGTTCTTC; CDR3 protein: CASSMGHVDNEQFF; V gene: TRBV19; clone size: -; J gene: TRBJ2-1; D gene: -
CDR3 DNA: TGTGCCAGCAGCGTAGGAAGCGGGGAATACAATGAGCAGTTCTTC; CDR3 protein: CASSVGSGEYNEQFF; V gene: TRBV9; clone size: -; J gene: TRBJ2-1; D gene: TRBD2
CDR3 DNA: TGTGCCAGCAGCCCCGGGACAGGGGAAGGCAATCAGCCCCAGCATTTT; CDR3 protein: CASSPGTGEGNQPQHF; V gene: TRBV7-9; clone size: few; J gene: TRBJ1-5; D gene: TRBD1
CDR3 DNA: TGTGCCAGCAGCTTGGAACAGGCTCCGTGGGAGACCCAGTACTTC; CDR3 protein: CASSLEQAPWETQYF; V gene: TRBV5-8; clone size: -; J gene: TRBJ2-5; D gene: -
CDR3 DNA: TGTGCCAGCAGTGAATCGGAAGCGGGGGGGCGAGAGACCCAGTACTTC; CDR3 protein: CASSESEAGGRETQYF; V gene: TRBV6-1; clone size: -; J gene: TRBJ2-5; D gene: TRBD2
CDR3 DNA: TGCGCCAGCAGTGGGACGACCGGTGGGACAGGGGGCTGGGAGCAGTACTTC; CDR3 protein: CASSGTTGGTGGWEQYF; V gene: TRBV10-1; clone size: -; J gene: TRBJ2-7; D gene: TRBD1
CDR3 DNA: TGTGCCACCAGCAGATCGAGGCAATCTAACACCGGGGAGCTGTTTTTT; CDR3 protein: CATSRSRQSNTGELFF; V gene: TRBV15; clone size: -; J gene: TRBJ2-2; D gene: -
CDR3 DNA: TGTGCCACCAGCAGAGATACAGGGGGCTACGAGCAGTACTTC; CDR3 protein: CATSRDTGGYEQYF; V gene: TRBV15; clone size: -; J gene: TRBJ2-7; D gene: TRBD1
CDR3 DNA: TGTGCCACCAGTGATCGGCGGGGTACAGATACGCAGTATTTT; CDR3 protein: CATSDRRGTDTQYF; V gene: TRBV24-1; clone size: -; J gene: TRBJ2-3; D gene: -
CDR3 DNA: TGTGCCAGCAGCCTTACCCAGACAGGTAATTACAATGAGCAGTTCTTC; CDR3 protein: CASSLTQTGNYNEQFF; V gene: TRBV4-2; clone size: few; J gene: TRBJ2-1; D gene: -
CDR3 DNA: TGTGCCAGCAGCCTGCAGGGGGCGGATCAGCCCCAGCATTTT; CDR3 protein: CASSLQGADQPQHF; V gene: TRBV6-5; clone size: -; J gene: TRBJ1-5; D gene: TRBD1
CDR3 DNA: TGTGCCAGCAGCACAATCGGGACAGGGCCTGAAAAACTGTTTTTT; CDR3 protein: CASSTIGTGPEKLFF; V gene: TRBV7-9; clone size: -; J gene: TRBJ1-4; D gene: TRBD1
CDR3 DNA: TGTGCCAGCAGCTCCTCACAGGGGGCCAGGAACACTGAAGCTTTCTTT; CDR3 protein: CASSSSQGARNTEAFF; V gene: TRBV7-9; clone size: -; J gene: TRBJ1-1; D gene: TRBD1